The 24 T cell receptor beta chains in this list originate from one sample, sequenced in a study of CD8+CD57+ T cells in acquired aplastic anemia. All patients picked for sequencing had shown, by flow cytometry, an expansion of CD8+CD57+ cells. It was genomic DNA that served as the template for profiling TCR beta VDJ and CDR3. TCRdb called the reads again in MiXCR, with one record for every CDR3 protein. The sample consists of 450,000 to 600,000 distinct CDR3 sequences, around 33% of them appearing once. The sequenced sample consisted of sorted CD4+, CD8+, or CD8+CD57+ T cells (not recorded which) from PBMCs. The receptors shown here come from a human donor with aplastic anemia.

Points on this clonotype: A much more abundant neighbour one base away suggests this may be a read error. J is TRBJ2-1 and V is TRBV24-1; D possibly matches TRBD1 or TRBD2 (5 bases each). Near its end, the DNA agrees better with TRBJ2-7, so the J call may be wrong. This CDR3 spans 15 amino acids. CDR1 is KGHDR, CDR2 SFDVKD, per germline. This CDR3 is CATSAPRGPYNEQYF. The CDR3 DNA reads TGTGCCACCAGTGCCCCCCGGGGACCCTACAATGAGCAGTACTTC.

This clonotype was counted at least ten times. CDR3 nucleotides: TGTGCCAGTAGTATTCTGGCGTCTTGGGAGACCCAGTACTTC. Protein: CASSILASWETQYF. This chain joins TRBV19 and TRBJ2-5; D call uncertain. CDR1 is LNHDA and CDR2 is SQIVND in the germline V gene (reference sequence). CDR3 size: 14 residues. V gave up 3 bases and J gave up 5 bases, with 13 bases separating them.

This clonotype was counted many times. This chain links TRBV29-1 with TRBJ2-7; D is possibly TRBD1 or TRBD2 (5 bases each). Trimming stripped 1 base from V and 2 bases from J, with 9 bases between. Per the germline V gene, CDR1 is SQVTM and CDR2 is ANQGSEA. This CDR3 has 13 residues. The DNA for the CDR3 is TGCAGCGTTGAAGGGGACCTACCCTACGAGCAGTACTTC. Protein product: CSVEGDLPYEQYF.

A remark on this clonotype: A much larger clone is a single base away; this may be a read error. The chain uses TRBV9 and TRBJ1-5; D gene uncertain. Germline CDR1 and CDR2: SGDLS and YYNGEE. The CDR3 runs to 15 residues. This CDR3 is CASSVSGNSSQPQHF. The CDR3, as DNA: TGTGCCAGCAGCGTATCGGGGAATAGCAGTCAGCCCCAGCATTTT.

In regard to this clonotype: A read error may explain this, as a much larger clone is one base away. The chain carries TRBV7-9 and TRBJ1-2, with D maybe TRBD1 (5 bases). This CDR3 is 15 amino acids long. CDR1 is SEHNR and CDR2 is FQNEAQ in the germline V gene (reference sequence). The CDR3 DNA reads as TGTGCCCGCAGCTTAGCGAAATCAGGGTCTTATGGCTACACCTTC. Translated, it gives CARSLAKSGSYGYTF.

This chain links TRBV11-2 with TRBJ1-6; the D is unclear. The CDR3 totals 15 residues. Trimming took 2 bases from V and 7 from J, leaving 12 bases between them. Germline CDR1 reads SGHAT; CDR2 reads FQNNGV. CDR3 region: CASSLLDSPNSPLHF. As DNA, the CDR3 is TGTGCCAGCAGCTTACTCGACTCCCCGAATTCACCCCTCCACTTT.

The V gene is TRBV6-5, the J gene TRBJ2-2; D is undetermined. Germline-derived CDR1 and CDR2 are MNHEY and SVGAGI. V was trimmed by 2 bases and J by 8 bases, leaving 6 bases between them. The CDR3 sequence is 12 residues long. The CDR3 region is CASSYVSGELFF. The CDR3 DNA sequence: TGTGCCAGCAGTTACGTTTCTGGGGAGCTGTTTTTT.

Comment on this clonotype: This may be a read error: a much more frequent sequence differs by one nucleotide. J is TRBJ2-3 and V is TRBV5-1; D might be TRBD1 (5 bases). The ends were cut back, 5 bases at V and 5 bases at J, with 15 bases in the middle. There are 14 residues in the CDR3. Germline V gives CDR1 SGHRS, CDR2 YFSETQ. The CDR3 protein is CASSESSRGDTQYF. CDR3 DNA: TGCGCCAGCAGTGAGTCTTCAAGGGGAGATACGCAGTATTTT.

The chain has TRBV6-1 and TRBJ1-4, with unresolved D. This CDR3 contains 13 residues. Germline V gene sequence: CDR1 MNHNS, CDR2 SASEGT. Trimming shortened V by 8 bases and J by 7 bases, and 14 bases separated the two germline ends. CDR3 protein: CASGIEAAEKLFF. The DNA of the CDR3 is TGTGCCAGCGGGATCGAGGCGGCTGAAAAACTGTTTTTT.

This clonotype was counted many times. The chain recombines TRBV9 with TRBJ2-7; a weak D match, TRBD1 (6 bases). With 4 bases removed from V and 1 base from J, the gap between germline ends came to 15 bases. Germline-derived CDR1 and CDR2 are SGDLS and YYNGEE. The CDR3 runs 15 residues. CDR3 loop: CASSPLGDISYEQYF. The CDR3, as DNA: TGTGCCAGCAGCCCCCTGGGGGACATATCCTACGAGCAGTACTTC.

This clonotype was detected ten times or more. The chain links TRBV24-1 to TRBJ2-3; 11 bases fit TRBD1. V was pared by 7 bases and J by 7 bases, with 3 bases of the junction left unmatched. Germline V CDR1 and CDR2: KGHDR, SFDVKD. This CDR3 has 13 amino acids. CDR3 coding DNA: TGTGCCACCAGCTGGGACAGGGGGAATACGCAGTATTTT. Amino acid sequence: CATSWDRGNTQYF.

With respect to this clonotype: A much larger clone lies one base from this, so it may be a read error. The chain couples TRBV20-1 to TRBJ2-7; possible D gene TRBD2, 6 bases. Germline-derived CDR1 and CDR2 are DFQATT and SNEGSKA (reference sequence). V lost 3 bases and J 3 bases, leaving 12 bases between the germline ends. CDR3 size: 13 residues. The CDR3 here is CSASKAGGYEQYF. As DNA, the CDR3 is TGCAGTGCTAGTAAGGCCGGGGGCTACGAGCAGTACTTC.

V and J are TRBV12-3 or TRBV12-4 and TRBJ2-6; D gene uncertain. V lost 10 bases to trimming and J lost 2 bases, with 6 bases between them. The CDR3 runs to 12 residues. In DNA form, the CDR3 reads TGTGCCACCGCGACTGGGGCCAACGTCCTGACTTTC. Translated: CATATGANVLTF.

Points on this clonotype: This may be a read error, as it is one base from a much larger clone. This chain connects TRBV7-3 to TRBJ2-5, with D perhaps matching TRBD1 or TRBD2 (5 bases each). This CDR3 has 16 residues. Germline CDR1 SGHTA, CDR2 FQGTGA. The CDR3: CASSPPGLAIQGTQYF. The CDR3 DNA follows: TGTGCCAGCAGCCCCCCGGGGCTAGCCATTCAAGGGACCCAGTACTTC.

V usage is TRBV7-2 and J usage is TRBJ1-1; TRBD1 agrees at 7 bases. The V gene end was trimmed by 3 bases and the J gene end by 4 bases; junction bases not matched to a gene: 5. The CDR3 covers 14 residues. Per the germline V gene, CDR1 is SGHTA and CDR2 is FQGNSA. CDR3 sequence: CASSFTGDSTEAFF. CDR3 nucleotide sequence: TGTGCCAGCAGCTTCACAGGGGATTCCACTGAAGCTTTCTTT.

This clonotype was picked up a small number of times. The rearrangement links TRBV29-1 to TRBJ1-2, with a tentative D call TRBD1 (6 bases). Germline V CDR1 and CDR2: SQVTM, ANQGSEA. V was clipped by 3 bases and J by 3 bases, with 11 bases between them. This CDR3 has 13 residues. CDR3 loop: CSVDITGHYGYTF. DNA for the CDR3: TGCAGCGTTGATATCACAGGGCACTATGGCTACACCTTC.

This clonotype came up a few times. V usage is TRBV6-5 and J usage is TRBJ2-7; perhaps TRBD1 as D (6 bases). Germline V lookup: CDR1 MNHEY, CDR2 SVGAGI. The V gene lost 6 bases and the J gene lost 4 bases, with 13 bases spanning the gap. CDR3 length: 13 amino acids. The CDR3 DNA sequence: TGTGCCAGCAGCCGGACAGTATTTTACGAGCAGTACTTC. Protein: CASSRTVFYEQYF.

The table lists this clonotype with many counts. V and J are TRBV15 and TRBJ2-1; a weak D match, TRBD2 (6 bases). V lost 3 bases and J lost 5, with 8 bases in between. The CDR3 covers 13 residues. The germline gives CDR1 LNHNV, CDR2 YYDKDF (reference sequence). The CDR3 reads CATSSGGNNEQFF. The DNA for the CDR3 is TGTGCCACCAGCAGCGGGGGTAACAATGAGCAGTTCTTC.

There are many counts of this clonotype. The chain carries TRBV2 and TRBJ1-1, with D unclear. The germline gives CDR1 SNHLY, CDR2 FYNNEI. Trimming shortened V by 6 bases and J by 5 bases, and 16 bases separated the two germline ends. The CDR3 consists of 14 residues. CDR3 sequence (DNA): TGTGCCAGCAGCTTCCCGACGGACGGAACTGAAGCTTTCTTT. The encoded protein is CASSFPTDGTEAFF.

This clonotype was observed at least ten times. This rearrangement joins TRBV15 to TRBJ1-5; the D is unclear. The CDR3 runs to 12 residues. The germline V gene encodes CDR1 LNHNV and CDR2 YYDKDF (reference sequence). Trimming removed 0 bases from V and 3 bases from J, with 0 bases in between. This chain's CDR3 is CATSRDNQPQHF. The CDR3 bases are TGTGCCACCAGCAGAGACAATCAGCCCCAGCATTTT.

This clonotype appeared many times. CDR3 loop: CASSAPGQGTYEQYF. In nucleotides, the CDR3 is TGCGCCAGCAGTGCCCCGGGACAGGGAACCTACGAGCAGTACTTC. J is TRBJ2-7 and V is TRBV10-1; TRBD1 matches at 9 bases. Germline V gives CDR1 WNHNN, CDR2 SYGVQD (reference sequence). The CDR3 contains 15 residues. J was trimmed by 2 bases and V by 4 bases; bases with no gene match: 6.

The chain joins TRBV7-2 to TRBJ1-5; TRBD1 aligns across 9 bases. CDR1 is SGHTA and CDR2 is FQGNSA in the germline V gene. The CDR3 consists of 15 residues. The junction had 6 bases not matched to a gene; V was cut back by 5 bases and J by 4 bases. CDR3 bases: TGTGCCAGCAGCCCATCCGGGACAGGGAATCAGCCCCAGCATTTT. It encodes CASSPSGTGNQPQHF.

This clonotype showed up just a few times. The V and J genes are TRBV9 and TRBJ2-3, with 10 bases fitting TRBD2. Unmatched junction bases numbered 3, after V lost 2 bases and J lost 3 bases. The germline gives CDR1 SGDLS, CDR2 YYNGEE. The CDR3 extends over 15 amino acids. This CDR3 reads CASSVNSGGTDTQYF. The CDR3 nucleotides are TGTGCCAGCAGCGTTAATAGCGGGGGGACAGATACGCAGTATTTT.

This chain connects TRBV11-2 to TRBJ2-1; D is ambiguous. This CDR3 comprises 16 residues. Germline CDR1 SGHAT, CDR2 FQNNGV. V was clipped by 0 bases and J by 4 bases, with 13 bases between them. The CDR3 is CASSLDGEMRYNEQFF. The CDR3 bases are TGTGCCAGCAGCTTAGATGGCGAGATGAGATACAATGAGCAGTTCTTC. The full variable domain, rest sourced from reference TRBV11-2 and TRBJ2-1, is EAGVAQSPRYKIIEKRQSVAFWCNPISGHATLYWYQQILGQGPKLLIQFQNNGVVDDSQLPKDRFSAERLKGVDSTLKIQPAKLEDSAVYLCASSLDGEMRYNEQFFGPGTRLTVL.